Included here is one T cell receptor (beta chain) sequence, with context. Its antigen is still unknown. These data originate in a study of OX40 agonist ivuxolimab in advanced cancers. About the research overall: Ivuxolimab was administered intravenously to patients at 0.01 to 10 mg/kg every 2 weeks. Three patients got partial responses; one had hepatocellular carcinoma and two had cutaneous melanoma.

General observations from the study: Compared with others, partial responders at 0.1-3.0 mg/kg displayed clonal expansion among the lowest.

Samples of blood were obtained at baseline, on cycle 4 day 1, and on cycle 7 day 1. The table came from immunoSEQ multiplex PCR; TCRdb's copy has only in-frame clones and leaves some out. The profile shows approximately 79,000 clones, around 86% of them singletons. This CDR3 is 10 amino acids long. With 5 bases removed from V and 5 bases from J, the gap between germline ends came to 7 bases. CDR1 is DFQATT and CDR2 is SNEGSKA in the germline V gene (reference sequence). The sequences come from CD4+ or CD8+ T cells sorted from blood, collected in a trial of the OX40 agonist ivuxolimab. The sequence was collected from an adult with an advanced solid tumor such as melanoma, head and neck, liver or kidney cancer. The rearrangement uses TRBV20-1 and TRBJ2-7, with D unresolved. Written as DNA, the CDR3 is TGCAGTGCTTCCGCCCACGAGCAGTACTTC. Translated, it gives CSASAHEQYF.